Below, 21 T cell receptor beta chains from the same sample are listed, as sequenced in a study of blood T cell repertoires in COVID-19 (dated by TCRdb to the early 2020s). The library was generated by the immunoSEQ multiplex PCR assay. TCRdb re-hosts the immuneACCESS table, in-frame sequences only. Its copies lack some clones; in the studies checked, an unresolved V gene accounts for under half of them, and the cause for the rest is not known. The table for this sample lists around 63,000 clones; 80% of them were counted only once. The biggest ten clones account for more than 5.5% of the sample. Sequencing was performed on peripheral blood. The receptors shown here come from a man aged 55 to 69 with acute or convalescent COVID-19.

This chain connects TRBV4-1 to TRBJ2-1; 12 nucleotides match TRBD2. Per the germline V gene, CDR1 is MGHRA and CDR2 is YSYEKL. This CDR3 region has 17 residues. With 0 bases clipped from V and 9 bases from J, the junction kept 9 bases outside the gene matches. CDR3 in amino acids: CASSQDVTSGGYGEQFF. The CDR3 DNA is TGCGCCAGCAGCCAAGACGTAACTAGCGGGGGGTACGGTGAGCAGTTCTTC.

This clone has just a few counts. J is TRBJ2-5 and V is TRBV24-1, with TRBD1 matching over 12 bases. V was clipped by 3 bases and J by 4 bases; unmatched bases: 2. Germline V gene data show CDR1 as KGHDR and CDR2 as SFDVKD. The CDR3 extends over 15 amino acids. The CDR3 DNA follows: TGTGCCACCAGTGATGCGGGACAGGGGGCAGAGACCCAGTACTTC. Amino acid sequence: CATSDAGQGAETQYF.

The chain couples TRBV11-2 to TRBJ2-3, with 7 nucleotides matching TRBD1. The germline V gene encodes CDR1 SGHAT and CDR2 FQNNGV. The V and J ends lost 1 base and 4 bases, in that order; junction bases with no gene match: 8. This CDR3 is 16 amino acids long. The CDR3 is CASSLAPPGGADTQYF. Written as DNA, the CDR3 is TGTGCCAGCAGCTTAGCCCCCCCAGGGGGTGCAGATACGCAGTATTTT.

V is TRBV13 and J is TRBJ2-1; TRBD2 matches at 13 bases. The trim removed 2 bases at V and 0 bases at J, leaving 4 bases unmatched. Germline CDR1 PRHDT, CDR2 FYEKMQ (reference sequence). The CDR3 spans 18 residues. The CDR3 sequence is CASSLRTSGGFSYNEQFF. The CDR3 coding sequence is TGTGCCAGCAGCTTACGGACTAGCGGGGGCTTCTCCTACAATGAGCAGTTCTTC.

This chain joins TRBV6-6 and TRBJ1-2; D remains unclear. Germline V gives CDR1 MNHNY, CDR2 SVGAGI (reference sequence). The length of the CDR3 is 12 residues. V lost 0 bases to trimming and J lost 6 bases, with 5 bases between them. The CDR3 coding sequence is TGTGCCAGCAGTTACTCCGGGGATGGCTACACCTTC. Its protein is CASSYSGDGYTF.

The chain joins TRBV5-4 to TRBJ1-1; D is unclear. The CDR3 has 13 residues. The V gene lost 5 bases and the J gene lost 6 bases, with 14 bases spanning the gap. The germline gives CDR1 SGHNT, CDR2 YYREEE (reference sequence). The DNA for the CDR3 is TGTGCCAGCAGGCGAGACATGGTCGCTGAAGCTTTCTTT. It codes for CASRRDMVAEAFF.

This chain connects TRBV7-3 to TRBJ2-5, with TRBD2 matching over 9 bases. CDR3 length equals 16 residues. V shed 1 base and J 2 bases; nucleotides not matched to a gene: 5. Germline lookup yields CDR1 SGHTA and CDR2 FQGTGA. The CDR3 nucleotides are TGTGCCAGCAGCTTAAAGGGTAGCGGGGGACAAGAGACCCAGTACTTC. Encoded protein: CASSLKGSGGQETQYF.

This clone was seen a single time. The rearrangement joins TRBV27 to TRBJ2-2; 9 bases match TRBD2. Germline CDR1 is MNHEY and CDR2 is SMNVEV (reference sequence). The CDR3 covers 17 residues. The V and J ends lost 5 bases and 4 bases, in that order; junction bases with no gene match: 11. The CDR3 spells CASSRRLSGGPTGELFF. In DNA, the CDR3 is TGTGCCAGCAGTAGGCGACTGAGCGGGGGGCCCACCGGGGAGCTGTTTTTT.

V is TRBV5-4 and J is TRBJ2-2, with TRBD2 identical over 7 bases. This CDR3 comprises 15 residues. CDR1 and CDR2 (germline): SGHNT, YYREEE (reference sequence). The V and J ends lost 4 bases and 5 bases, in that order; junction bases with no gene match: 8. Here the CDR3 DNA reads TGTGCCAGCAGCCCCGTGAGGGGAGGGACCGGGGAGCTGTTTTTT. It specifies CASSPVRGGTGELFF.

V and J are TRBV28 and TRBJ2-7, with D unclear. The germline V gene encodes CDR1 MDHEN and CDR2 SYDVKM. Trimming cost V 5 bases and J 6 bases, with 17 bases left between them. This CDR3 has 14 amino acids. Here the CDR3 reads CASSHSSRMGEQYF. In DNA form, the CDR3 reads TGTGCCAGCAGTCATTCCTCCAGGATGGGCGAGCAGTACTTC.

The chain links TRBV30 to TRBJ2-5, with 12 nucleotides matching TRBD2. This CDR3 has 15 residues. Losses at the gene ends were 2 bases for V and 5 bases for J; bases not matched to a gene: 6. The germline V gene has CDR1 GTSNPN and CDR2 SVGIG (reference sequence). DNA of the CDR3: TGTGCCTGGAGTCGAGGACTAGCGGGGCTCGAGACCCAGTACTTC. Translating it yields CAWSRGLAGLETQYF.

The rearrangement joins TRBV7-2 to TRBJ1-1; no clear D. The CDR3 runs to 12 residues. Germline CDR1 and CDR2: SGHTA and FQGNSA. V gave up 2 bases and J gave up 8 bases, with 9 bases separating them. CDR3 sequence (DNA): TGTGCCAGCAGCTTACAACGGGTAGAAGCTTTCTTT. This codes for CASSLQRVEAFF.

This sequence joins TRBV7-9 and TRBJ2-1; 11 bases are shared with TRBD2. The CDR3 loop spans 13 amino acids. Germline-derived CDR1 and CDR2 are SEHNR and FQNEAQ (reference sequence). After removal of 11 bases from V and 9 bases from J, the junction contained 9 bases not matched to a gene. This CDR3 is CALGLAGGSEQFF. The DNA for the CDR3 is TGTGCCCTAGGGCTAGCGGGGGGAAGTGAGCAGTTCTTC.

This clone was observed a few times. J is TRBJ2-4 and V is TRBV7-6, with 7 bases aligning to TRBD2. Germline V lookup: CDR1 SGHVS, CDR2 FNYEAQ. CDR3 length: 15 amino acids. The ends lost 1 base at V and 0 bases at J; junction bases unmatched: 0. CDR3 sequence: CASSLVAGAKNIQYF. The CDR3 nucleotides read TGTGCCAGCAGCTTAGTAGCGGGAGCCAAAAACATTCAGTACTTC.

The CDR3 here is CASSSRVDGQYF. DNA for the CDR3: TGTGCCAGCAGTTCGAGGGTGGACGGGCAGTACTTC. The chain uses TRBV6-2 or TRBV6-3 and TRBJ2-7, with D maybe TRBD2 (5 bases). Trimming cost V 4 bases and J 9 bases, with 13 bases left between them. The CDR3 has 12 amino acids. Germline CDR1 is MNHEY and CDR2 is SVGEGT.

This chain connects TRBV2 to TRBJ2-1; 7 bases are shared with TRBD2. Germline CDR1 reads SNHLY; CDR2 reads FYNNEI. This CDR3 has 15 amino acids. J was trimmed by 0 bases and V by 3 bases; bases with no gene match: 2. The CDR3 DNA reads TGTGCCAGCAGTGACGCTAGCGGCTCCTACAATGAGCAGTTCTTC. The encoded protein is CASSDASGSYNEQFF.

This rearrangement joins TRBV6-1 to TRBJ1-2; the D gene is possibly TRBD1 (5 bases). The ends were cut back, 3 bases at V and 8 bases at J, with 10 bases in the middle. This CDR3 is built from 12 residues. Germline assignment: CDR1 MNHNS and CDR2 SASEGT. CDR3 nucleotide sequence: TGTGCCAGCAGTGATCTCAGGGTGGGCTACACCTTC. Translating it yields CASSDLRVGYTF.

V is TRBV7-9 and J is TRBJ2-7, with 7 bases aligning to TRBD1. After removal of 3 bases from V and 5 bases from J, the junction contained 4 bases not matched to a gene. The CDR3 runs 13 residues. From germline, CDR1 is SEHNR and CDR2 FQNEAQ (reference sequence). CDR3 in amino acids: CASSFAGGHEQYF. DNA of the CDR3: TGTGCCAGCAGCTTTGCAGGGGGACACGAGCAGTACTTC.

The chain recombines TRBV24-1 with TRBJ1-4, with no clear D. CDR1 KGHDR and CDR2 SFDVKD come from the germline V gene. This CDR3 contains 19 residues. V shed 4 bases and J shed 4 bases, with 24 bases lying between them. CDR3 coding DNA: TGTGCCACCAGTGACACCTCCAGCCCCCACACTAACCATAATGAAAAACTGTTTTTT. Protein sequence: CATSDTSSPHTNHNEKLFF.

CDR3 DNA sequence: TGTGCCATCTCCCAGGACAGTCCCTACGAGCAGTACTTC. Residues: CAISQDSPYEQYF. The chain uses TRBV10-3 and TRBJ2-7; perhaps TRBD1 as D (6 bases). Germline CDR1 reads ENHRY; CDR2 reads SYGVKD. V was cut by 8 bases and J by 2 bases, with 13 bases left in between. CDR3 size: 13 residues.

The chain joins TRBV7-9 to TRBJ1-2, with a tentative D call TRBD1 (6 bases). The germline gives CDR1 SEHNR, CDR2 FQNEAQ (reference sequence). CDR3 size: 14 residues. The germline V and J ends were trimmed by 4 bases and 5 bases, with 14 bases remaining between them. CDR3 DNA sequence: TGTGCCAGCAGCTCCCGGGGGGGCATGTATGGCTACACCTTC. Translating it yields CASSSRGGMYGYTF.